This is a list of T cell receptor beta chains from one sample in a study of T cell responses to AZD1222 COVID-19 vaccine. The table came from immunoSEQ multiplex PCR; TCRdb's copy has only in-frame clones and leaves some out. The profile shows 110,000 to 150,000 clones, 85% to 90% of them singletons. The starting material was peripheral blood, obtained on day 0 of AZD1222 vaccination. These receptors all stem from an adult in good health. Each CDR3 is given with its conserved first and last residue. The order of the fields is clone size, J gene, D gene, V gene, CDR3 DNA, CDR3 protein. D genes are given only for firm matches. Clone size appears in some rows only: once, few, many, or a class for an expanded clone.

NA TRBJ1-2 NA TRBV6-1 TGTGCCAGCAGTGACCCCCTTGGAATTGCCTATGGCTACACCTTC CASSDPLGIAYGYTF
NA TRBJ2-7 TRBD2 TRBV28 TGTGCCAGCCGTAGTATAGCGGGAGGCTACGAGCAGTACTTC CASRSIAGGYEQYF
NA TRBJ1-2 TRBD1 TRBV9 TGTGCCAGCAGCGTAGGGGACAGGGCCTCTAACTATGGCTACACCTTC CASSVGDRASNYGYTF
NA TRBJ1-2 NA TRBV5-1 TGCGCCAGCAGGCCTAACTATGGCTACACCTTC CASRPNYGYTF
once TRBJ2-5 TRBD1 TRBV2 TGTGCCAGCGAGCCATCCAAACAGGGGAAGGGCCAAGAGACCCAGTACTTC CASEPSKQGKGQETQYF
NA TRBJ2-3 TRBD2 TRBV6-6 TGTGCCAGCAGTCCCCCCCCGTGGGCGGGGGGGAAAGATACGCAGTATTTT CASSPPPWAGGKDTQYF
once TRBJ1-5 NA TRBV30 TGTGCCTGGAAGCCCGGGACATCTAGCAATCAGCCCCAGCATTTT CAWKPGTSSNQPQHF
once TRBJ2-3 TRBD1 TRBV24-1 TGTGCCACCAGCCGAGGTGGACAGGGGGCGACAGATACGCAGTATTTT CATSRGGQGATDTQYF
NA TRBJ2-1 NA TRBV30 TGTGCCTGGAGCCGCAGACTTGAATCCCCCAATGAGCAGTTCTTC CAWSRRLESPNEQFF
NA TRBJ2-7 NA TRBV13 TGTGCCAGCACTATGAGGGAAAGATACTCCTACGAGCAGTACTTC CASTMRERYSYEQYF
NA TRBJ2-7 NA TRBV14 TGTGCCAGCAGCCAAGACCTTTACGAGCAGTACTTC CASSQDLYEQYF
NA TRBJ2-5 TRBD2 TRBV6-1 TGTGCCAGCAGTGAACTTGGGGGAGGGCCGTCGGAGACCCAGTACTTC CASSELGGGPSETQYF
NA TRBJ1-2 NA TRBV9 TGTGCCAGCAGCGTAGTGCCAGGCCGTGGCTACACCTTC CASSVVPGRGYTF
NA TRBJ2-7 NA TRBV7-2 TGTGCCAGCAGCTTAGATCGGAACTACGAGCAGTACTTC CASSLDRNYEQYF
NA TRBJ1-5 NA TRBV6-1 TGTGCCAGCAGTGAATGGGCCAGCTACAATCAGCCCCAGCATTTT CASSEWASYNQPQHF
NA TRBJ1-3 NA TRBV12-5 TGTGCTAGTGGTTTGGCCCCTCCTGGAAACACCATATATTTT CASGLAPPGNTIYF
NA TRBJ1-2 NA TRBV9 TGTGCCAGCAGCGTGGGAGGGGTTGGCTACACCTTC CASSVGGVGYTF
few TRBJ1-6 NA TRBV6-5 TGTGCCAGCAGTTCCAATGGGGGAGAGTCACCCCTCCACTTT CASSSNGGESPLHF
NA TRBJ2-7 TRBD2 TRBV28 TGTGCCAGCAGCGGGACTAGCGGGACCTACGAGCAGTACTTC CASSGTSGTYEQYF
NA TRBJ1-2 NA TRBV18 TGTGCCAGCTCACCCCCCGTTCAAAACTATGGCTACACCTTC CASSPPVQNYGYTF
NA TRBJ1-6 TRBD1 TRBV19 TGTGCCAGTAGATACTACGCCGGGACAGGGGGTAATTCACCCCTCCACTTT CASRYYAGTGGNSPLHF
NA TRBJ1-1 NA TRBV4-1 TGCGCCAGCAGCCAAGATGGACACATGAACACTGAAGCTTTCTTT CASSQDGHMNTEAFF
few TRBJ1-2 NA TRBV7-2 TGTGCCAGCAGCTCCCAGCTTAACTATGGCTACACCTTC CASSSQLNYGYTF
once TRBJ2-2 NA TRBV2 TGTGCCAGCAGTGTCGTCAGGGAGTTTTTGGCCGGGGAGCTGTTTTTT CASSVVREFLAGELFF
NA TRBJ1-5 NA TRBV3-1/TRBV3-2 TGTGCCAGCAGCCAGTCCATGGTTAACAATCAGCCCCAGCATTTT CASSQSMVNNQPQHF
NA TRBJ1-5 TRBD1 TRBV18 TGTGCCAGCTCACCATCGGTAGGAGGACAGGGGGCGCCCCAGCATTTT CASSPSVGGQGAPQHF